A single sample is the source of the 20 T cell receptor beta chains below, sequenced in a study of blood T cells in healthy people across ages. Together with a sample-barcoded 5' primer, a J-beta primer mix was included in a second PCR lasting about 7 to 11 cycles. TCRdb reanalysed the 5' RACE reads using MiXCR and keeps one entry per CDR3 protein. The table includes 720,000 or so distinct CDR3 sequences, roughly two fifths detected once. Sequenced sample: blood. These TCRs come from a man of 80 years or more in good health.

This clonotype has more than one count but fewer than ten. The genes are TRBV20-1 and TRBJ2-3; 8 nucleotides line up with TRBD2. The CDR3 covers 16 residues. V lost 8 bases and J lost 10; bases outside the gene matches: 23. Germline values: CDR1 DFQATT, CDR2 SNEGSKA (reference sequence). CDR3 in DNA: TGCAGTAGTGATGATCAAACGGGAGGGCCTGGGAGTGCGCAGTATTTT. Protein product: CSSDDQTGGPGSAQYF.

This chain joins TRBV29-1 and TRBJ2-1; D gene unclear. This CDR3 has 13 residues. The germline V gene encodes CDR1 SQVTM and CDR2 ANQGSEA. V was shortened by 3 bases and J by 7 bases, with 13 bases between the two germline ends. The CDR3 DNA follows: TGCAGCGTTGATTCCATTGTAACGAATGAGCAGTTCTTC. Translated: CSVDSIVTNEQFF.

This clonotype was found once. This chain uses TRBV13 with TRBJ2-4, with D possibly being TRBD2 (7 bases). Trimming removed 2 bases at V and 2 bases at J, with 13 bases between. Germline lookup yields CDR1 PRHDT and CDR2 FYEKMQ (reference sequence). The CDR3 is 16 amino acids. The CDR3 sequence is CASSLRGGGSKNIQYF. The CDR3 coding sequence is TGTGCCAGCAGCTTAAGGGGAGGGGGGTCCAAAAACATTCAGTACTTC.

This chain connects TRBV6-2 or TRBV6-3 to TRBJ2-5; D tentatively reads TRBD1 or TRBD2 (6 bases each). Germline CDR1 reads MNHEY; CDR2 reads SVGEGT. The CDR3 is 15 residues long. The germline V and J ends were trimmed by 6 bases and 4 bases, with 18 bases remaining between them. The CDR3: CASSPAGGRLETQYF. CDR3 DNA sequence: TGTGCCAGCAGCCCGGCCGGGGGCCGTTTAGAGACCCAGTACTTC.

In its sample, this clonotype was seen a few times. CDR3: CASSLGITGDRTETQYF. In nucleotides, the CDR3 is TGTGCCAGCAGTTTAGGGATAACAGGGGACCGAACAGAGACCCAGTACTTC. This chain uses TRBV6-1 with TRBJ2-5; 7 bases match TRBD1. This CDR3 has 17 amino acids. V gave up 5 bases and J gave up 4 bases; unmatched junction bases: 16. Germline lookup yields CDR1 MNHNS and CDR2 SASEGT.

The V and J genes are TRBV6-6 and TRBJ1-5, with 10 bases identical to TRBD1. With 6 bases clipped from V and 7 bases from J, the junction kept 15 bases outside the gene matches. The CDR3 has 17 residues. The germline V gene has CDR1 MNHNY and CDR2 SVGAGI (reference sequence). The CDR3 here is CASRPPGQGSYRQPQHF. CDR3 coding DNA: TGTGCCAGCAGGCCGCCGGGACAGGGGTCCTACAGGCAGCCCCAGCATTTT.

The chain links TRBV7-3 to TRBJ2-7; D is undetermined. Trimming removed 1 base from V and 5 bases from J, with 15 bases in between. The CDR3 covers 15 residues. CDR1 and CDR2 (germline): SGHTA, FQGTGA. Written as DNA, the CDR3 is TGTGCCAGCAGCTTAATCGCGGTAGGGCTCAACGAGCAGTACTTC. Its translation: CASSLIAVGLNEQYF. The full variable domain, its missing parts supplied by reference TRBV7-3 and TRBJ2-7, is GAGVSQTPSNKVTEKGKYVELRCDPISGHTALYWYRQSLGQGPEFLIYFQGTGAADDSGLPNDRFFAVRPEGSVSTLKIQRTERGDSAVYLCASSLIAVGLNEQYFGPGTRLTVT.

This clonotype has only a few counts. This rearrangement joins TRBV5-8 to TRBJ2-5; possibly TRBD2 for D (7 bases). The germline V gene encodes CDR1 SGHTS and CDR2 YDEGEE. Trimming took 6 bases from V and 5 from J, leaving 14 bases between them. The CDR3 is 13 residues long. The CDR3 sequence: CASIFRGAETQYF. The CDR3 DNA reads as TGTGCCAGCATCTTCCGGGGGGCGGAGACCCAGTACTTC.

The V and J genes are TRBV7-2 and TRBJ2-2, with D perhaps being TRBD1 or TRBD2 (5 bases each). The V gene lost 1 base and the J gene lost 0 bases, with 9 bases spanning the gap. The length of the CDR3 is 16 residues. Germline V gene lookup returns CDR1 SGHTA and CDR2 FQGNSA. The CDR3 sequence is CASSLGGGSNTGELFF. DNA for the CDR3: TGTGCCAGCAGCTTAGGTGGGGGATCGAACACCGGGGAGCTGTTTTTT.

In nucleotides, the CDR3 is TGTGCCAGCGGGATAGGGACAGGGCGACAAGAGACCCAGTACTTC. It yields the protein CASGIGTGRQETQYF. The J gene is TRBJ2-5, the V gene TRBV6-5, with 9 positions matching TRBD1. From germline, CDR1 is MNHEY and CDR2 SVGAGI. The junction had 9 bases not matched to a gene; V was cut back by 8 bases and J by 2 bases. CDR3 size: 15 residues.

The table lists this clonotype with a few counts. The chain links TRBV12-3 or TRBV12-4 to TRBJ1-2; the D gene is possibly TRBD1 (6 bases). The length of the CDR3 is 13 residues. Trimming took off 6 bases at V and 5 bases at J, with 13 bases between the two ends. CDR3 region: CASRVQGRYGYTF. DNA for the CDR3: TGTGCCAGCAGGGTGCAGGGGAGATATGGCTACACCTTC.

The rearrangement uses TRBV7-9 and TRBJ2-1, with 9 bases aligning to TRBD1. Losses at the gene ends were 5 bases for V and 3 bases for J; bases not matched to a gene: 8. Germline V gene lookup returns CDR1 SEHNR and CDR2 FQNEAQ (reference sequence). This CDR3 has 16 residues. The CDR3 sequence is CASSQRGTGFYNEQFF. The CDR3 DNA follows: TGTGCCAGCAGCCAGAGGGGGACAGGGTTCTACAATGAGCAGTTCTTC.

Worth noting for this clonotype: At one end, the junction sequence differs from germline, possibly due to a read error. This rearrangement joins TRBV4-3 to TRBJ2-5, with no clear D. The CDR3 totals 12 residues. Germline V gives CDR1 LGHNA, CDR2 YSLEER. The CDR3 sequence is CAGSQELGTQYF. CDR3 sequence (DNA): TGCGCCGGCAGCCAAGAACTGGGGACCCAGTACTTC.

This rearrangement joins TRBV6-1 to TRBJ2-5; the D is unclear. The germline CDR1 and CDR2 sequences are MNHNS and SASEGT. Trimming left V 6 bases short and J 5 bases short, with 13 bases between. The CDR3 extends over 13 amino acids. CDR3: CASRVTSRETQYF. In DNA form, the CDR3 reads TGTGCCAGCAGGGTGACCTCGCGGGAGACCCAGTACTTC.

The CDR3 coding sequence is TGCAGTGCTGAAATGGGGACAGGGGATTATGGCTACACCTTC. This codes for CSAEMGTGDYGYTF. This chain links TRBV20-1 with TRBJ1-2, with 10 bases that match TRBD1. Trimming removed 5 bases from V and 5 bases from J; junction bases left unmatched: 8. The length of the CDR3 is 14 residues. CDR1 is DFQATT and CDR2 is SNEGSKA in the germline V gene (reference sequence).

The J gene is TRBJ2-7, the V gene TRBV19; 7 nucleotides agree with TRBD1. Trimming at V came to 5 bases and at J to 4 bases, leaving 8 bases not matched to a gene. The CDR3 loop spans 14 amino acids. The germline gives CDR1 LNHDA, CDR2 SQIVND (reference sequence). CDR3 loop: CASSSQGKGYEQYF. The CDR3 nucleotides read TGTGCCAGTAGTTCACAGGGGAAGGGGTACGAGCAGTACTTC.

The chain employs TRBV4-2 and TRBJ2-4, with D possibly being TRBD1 (5 bases). Near its end, the DNA agrees better with TRBJ2-7, so the J call may be wrong. Germline V lookup: CDR1 LGHNA, CDR2 YNFKEQ. The CDR3 is made up of 16 amino acids. The CDR3: CASSQVGAGQPYEQYF. CDR3 bases: TGTGCCAGCAGCCAAGTAGGTGCAGGGCAACCCTACGAGCAGTACTTC.

The rearrangement joins TRBV6-2 or TRBV6-3 to TRBJ1-2; possibly TRBD1 for D (5 bases). Per germline, CDR1 MNHEY and CDR2 SVGEGT. This CDR3 is 14 amino acids long. The V end lost 2 bases, the J end lost 3 bases, and 10 bases lay between the germline ends. The CDR3, as DNA: TGTGCCAGCAGTTACGGGACGGTCGACTATGGCTACACCTTC. Translation: CASSYGTVDYGYTF.

The chain carries TRBV4-2 and TRBJ1-2, with a possible D match to TRBD1 (6 bases). The CDR3 has 15 amino acids. Looked up from germline, CDR1 is LGHNA and CDR2 is YNFKEQ. V was trimmed by 0 bases and J by 4 bases, leaving 12 bases between them. CDR3 loop: CASSQDSTGFYGYTF. CDR3 bases: TGTGCCAGCAGCCAAGACTCTACAGGGTTCTATGGCTACACCTTC.

Concerning this clonotype itself: A clone one base away is much larger, so this may be a read error. The chain couples TRBV7-2 to TRBJ2-4; possibly TRBD1 for D (5 bases). The CDR3 loop spans 13 amino acids. Trimming removed 4 bases at V and 9 bases at J, with 13 bases between. The germline gives CDR1 SGHTA, CDR2 FQGNSA. The CDR3 DNA follows: TGTGCCAGCAGCTGGGGCCTTGCCAGCATTCAGTACTTC. This codes for CASSWGLASIQYF. Using reference TRBV7-2 and TRBJ2-4 for the parts outside the CDR3, the full variable domain is GAGVSQSPSNKVTEKGKDVELRCDPISGHTALYWYRQSLGQGLEFLIYFQGNSAPDKSGLPSDRFSAERTGGSVSTLTIQRTQQEDSAVYLCASSWGLASIQYFGAGTRLSVL.